Listed below are T cell receptor beta chains from one sample, sequenced in a study of T cell responses to AZD1222 COVID-19 vaccine. TCRdb's table, derived via immunoSEQ multiplex PCR, lists solely in-frame clones and lacks some. The table has 150,000 to 200,000 clones, 90% to 95% seen once. The starting material was peripheral blood, obtained 28 days after the second AZD1222 dose. All receptors come from an adult who received the AZD1222 COVID-19 vaccine. CDR3s include the opening cysteine and the closing phenylalanine or tryptophan. A D gene is named only where the DNA matches it firmly. Clone size is stated in some rows and not others, as once, few, many or a class when expanded.

J gene: TRBJ1-5
D gene: TRBD1
V gene: TRBV2
clone size: -
CDR3 protein: CASSFGTGGNQPQHF
CDR3 DNA: TGTGCCAGCAGTTTCGGAACAGGGGGCAATCAGCCCCAGCATTTT

J gene: TRBJ2-3
D gene: TRBD2
V gene: TRBV7-9
clone size: -
CDR3 protein: CASSLGGGGTYTQYF
CDR3 DNA: TGTGCCAGCAGCTTAGGCGGGGGGGGCACATATACGCAGTATTTT

J gene: TRBJ2-3
D gene: -
V gene: TRBV5-1
clone size: -
CDR3 protein: CASSPDAPRPFDTQYF
CDR3 DNA: TGCGCCAGCAGTCCGGACGCCCCAAGGCCCTTTGATACGCAGTATTTT

J gene: TRBJ2-1
D gene: -
V gene: TRBV4-1
clone size: once
CDR3 protein: CASSQVPAARLNEQFF
CDR3 DNA: TGCGCCAGCAGCCAAGTTCCAGCGGCCCGCCTCAATGAGCAGTTCTTC

J gene: TRBJ2-7
D gene: -
V gene: TRBV7-9
clone size: -
CDR3 protein: CASSPTQGGSYEQYF
CDR3 DNA: TGTGCCAGCAGCCCAACCCAGGGGGGAAGCTACGAGCAGTACTTC

J gene: TRBJ2-3
D gene: -
V gene: TRBV19
clone size: -
CDR3 protein: CASSLIGGRPDTQYF
CDR3 DNA: TGTGCCAGTAGTCTTATAGGCGGGCGCCCAGATACGCAGTATTTT

J gene: TRBJ1-3
D gene: -
V gene: TRBV10-3
clone size: once
CDR3 protein: CAIIGGASGNTIYF
CDR3 DNA: TGTGCCATCATCGGGGGTGCCTCTGGAAACACCATATATTTT

J gene: TRBJ1-3
D gene: -
V gene: TRBV5-1
clone size: -
CDR3 protein: CASSQGGSGNTIYF
CDR3 DNA: TGCGCCAGCAGCCAAGGGGGTTCTGGAAACACCATATATTTT

J gene: TRBJ1-4
D gene: TRBD1
V gene: TRBV19
clone size: -
CDR3 protein: CASAGQEGEKLFF
CDR3 DNA: TGTGCCAGCGCGGGACAGGAGGGCGAAAAACTGTTTTTT

J gene: TRBJ2-7
D gene: -
V gene: TRBV2
clone size: once
CDR3 protein: CASSERSYEQYF
CDR3 DNA: TGTGCCAGCAGTGAAAGGAGCTACGAGCAGTACTTC

J gene: TRBJ1-1
D gene: -
V gene: TRBV5-1
clone size: -
CDR3 protein: CASRDTSNTEAFF
CDR3 DNA: TGCGCCAGCCGGGACACCTCGAACACTGAAGCTTTCTTT

J gene: TRBJ1-6
D gene: TRBD1
V gene: TRBV5-6
clone size: -
CDR3 protein: CASSLAGQFFSSPLHF
CDR3 DNA: TGTGCCAGCAGCTTGGCGGGACAGTTCTTCAGTTCACCCCTCCACTTT

J gene: TRBJ2-5
D gene: TRBD2
V gene: TRBV19
clone size: -
CDR3 protein: CASSIAGLAGPRRGETQYF
CDR3 DNA: TGTGCCAGTAGTATAGCCGGACTAGCGGGGCCTCGCAGGGGGGAGACCCAGTACTTC

J gene: TRBJ1-2
D gene: -
V gene: TRBV9
clone size: -
CDR3 protein: CASSGQLYGYTF
CDR3 DNA: TGTGCCAGCAGCGGACAGCTCTATGGCTACACCTTC

J gene: TRBJ1-1
D gene: TRBD1
V gene: TRBV5-6
clone size: -
CDR3 protein: CASSNDRGWTEAFF
CDR3 DNA: TGTGCCAGCAGCAATGACAGGGGGTGGACTGAAGCTTTCTTT

J gene: TRBJ2-2
D gene: TRBD2
V gene: TRBV4-2
clone size: -
CDR3 protein: CASSHGTSAPGELFF
CDR3 DNA: TGTGCCAGCAGCCACGGGACTAGCGCCCCCGGGGAGCTGTTTTTT

J gene: TRBJ1-5
D gene: -
V gene: TRBV6-6
clone size: -
CDR3 protein: CASHRVSNQPQHF
CDR3 DNA: TGTGCCAGCCACAGGGTCAGCAATCAGCCCCAGCATTTT

J gene: TRBJ1-2
D gene: TRBD1
V gene: TRBV18
clone size: once
CDR3 protein: CASSQSTRGFRDRTGYGYTF
CDR3 DNA: TGTGCCAGCTCCCAATCCACTCGCGGGTTCCGGGACAGGACTGGCTATGGCTACACCTTC

J gene: TRBJ1-1
D gene: TRBD1
V gene: TRBV18
clone size: -
CDR3 protein: CASSPLLRGGPNTEAFF
CDR3 DNA: TGTGCCAGCTCACCACTCCTTAGAGGGGGCCCGAACACTGAAGCTTTCTTT

J gene: TRBJ2-3
D gene: -
V gene: TRBV4-1
clone size: -
CDR3 protein: CASSLRRSSTDTQYF
CDR3 DNA: TGCGCCAGCAGCCTTCGGAGGTCTAGCACAGATACGCAGTATTTT

J gene: TRBJ1-4
D gene: -
V gene: TRBV18
clone size: once
CDR3 protein: CASSRSGGRGSEKLFF
CDR3 DNA: TGTGCCAGCTCACGCTCCGGGGGCAGGGGCAGTGAAAAACTGTTTTTT

J gene: TRBJ1-5
D gene: -
V gene: TRBV6-5
clone size: -
CDR3 protein: CASSATPYSNQPQHF
CDR3 DNA: TGTGCCAGCAGCGCGACACCCTATAGCAATCAGCCCCAGCATTTT

J gene: TRBJ2-3
D gene: TRBD2
V gene: TRBV12-3/TRBV12-4
clone size: once
CDR3 protein: CASSRLAGDPAYF
CDR3 DNA: TGTGCCAGCAGTCGACTAGCGGGGGACCCCGCATATTTT

J gene: TRBJ1-4
D gene: -
V gene: TRBV15
clone size: -
CDR3 protein: CATSRDGNDNEKLFF
CDR3 DNA: TGTGCCACCAGCAGAGATGGAAACGATAATGAAAAACTGTTTTTT

J gene: TRBJ1-4
D gene: -
V gene: TRBV5-6
clone size: -
CDR3 protein: CASSLYGTDNEKLFF
CDR3 DNA: TGTGCCAGCAGCTTGTACGGGACGGATAATGAAAAACTGTTTTTT

J gene: TRBJ2-2
D gene: TRBD2
V gene: TRBV6-1
clone size: few
CDR3 protein: CASSELAGGTGELFF
CDR3 DNA: TGTGCCAGCAGTGAACTAGCGGGGGGCACCGGGGAGCTGTTTTTT

J gene: TRBJ2-6
D gene: -
V gene: TRBV11-2
clone size: -
CDR3 protein: CASSLDGTGANVLTF
CDR3 DNA: TGTGCCAGCAGCTTAGATGGGACCGGGGCCAACGTCCTGACTTTC

J gene: TRBJ1-2
D gene: -
V gene: TRBV7-9
clone size: -
CDR3 protein: CASSLEVGGYTF
CDR3 DNA: TGTGCCAGCAGCTTAGAGGTTGGGGGCTACACCTTC

J gene: TRBJ2-7
D gene: -
V gene: TRBV12-3/TRBV12-4
clone size: -
CDR3 protein: CASSLGPGNF
CDR3 DNA: TGTGCCAGCAGCTTGGGGCCCGGTAACTTC

J gene: TRBJ2-7
D gene: TRBD2
V gene: TRBV3-1/TRBV3-2
clone size: -
CDR3 protein: CASSPDTSGRSYEQYF
CDR3 DNA: TGTGCCAGCAGCCCTGATACTAGCGGGCGGTCCTACGAGCAGTACTTC

J gene: TRBJ1-2
D gene: -
V gene: TRBV19
clone size: once
CDR3 protein: CASSIPGRDGYTF
CDR3 DNA: TGTGCCAGTAGTATCCCAGGGCGGGATGGCTACACCTTC

J gene: TRBJ1-2
D gene: TRBD1
V gene: TRBV9
clone size: -
CDR3 protein: CASSVPASGGTGGYTF
CDR3 DNA: TGTGCCAGCAGCGTCCCTGCCTCAGGGGGCACAGGGGGCTACACCTTC

J gene: TRBJ1-6
D gene: -
V gene: TRBV6-5
clone size: once
CDR3 protein: CASTPAGGGSPLHF
CDR3 DNA: TGTGCCAGCACCCCGGCGGGGGGGGGATCACCCCTCCACTTT

J gene: TRBJ1-1
D gene: -
V gene: TRBV18
clone size: -
CDR3 protein: CASSPGIGDVVEAFF
CDR3 DNA: TGTGCCAGCTCACCAGGAATAGGGGATGTTGTTGAGGCTTTCTTT

J gene: TRBJ2-1
D gene: TRBD1
V gene: TRBV13
clone size: few
CDR3 protein: CASSSRQGVSYNEQFF
CDR3 DNA: TGTGCCAGCAGCTCACGACAGGGGGTATCCTACAATGAGCAGTTCTTC

J gene: TRBJ1-2
D gene: -
V gene: TRBV2
clone size: -
CDR3 protein: CASTDLLTNYGYTF
CDR3 DNA: TGTGCCAGCACAGACCTTCTTACCAACTATGGCTACACCTTC

J gene: TRBJ1-6
D gene: -
V gene: TRBV13
clone size: -
CDR3 protein: CASSLGRASYNSPLHF
CDR3 DNA: TGTGCCAGCAGCTTAGGCAGGGCCTCCTATAATTCACCCCTCCACTTT

J gene: TRBJ1-4
D gene: -
V gene: TRBV7-5
clone size: -
CDR3 protein: CARSPIRQGDEKLFF
CDR3 DNA: TGTGCCAGAAGCCCTATCAGACAGGGGGATGAAAAACTGTTTTTT

J gene: TRBJ1-2
D gene: TRBD1
V gene: TRBV12-3/TRBV12-4
clone size: -
CDR3 protein: CASRPQGDGYTF
CDR3 DNA: TGTGCCAGCAGACCACAGGGGGATGGCTACACCTTC

J gene: TRBJ2-7
D gene: TRBD1
V gene: TRBV5-6
clone size: -
CDR3 protein: CASSLGDRGLGEQYF
CDR3 DNA: TGTGCCAGCAGCTTAGGGGACAGGGGGCTTGGAGAGCAGTACTTC

J gene: TRBJ1-4
D gene: -
V gene: TRBV29-1
clone size: -
CDR3 protein: CSVSRQGPNEKLFF
CDR3 DNA: TGCAGCGTTTCCCGACAAGGCCCTAATGAAAAACTGTTTTTT

J gene: TRBJ2-7
D gene: -
V gene: TRBV12-3/TRBV12-4
clone size: -
CDR3 protein: CASSRDFSYEQYF
CDR3 DNA: TGTGCCAGCAGCCGGGACTTTTCCTACGAGCAGTACTTC

J gene: TRBJ2-2
D gene: -
V gene: TRBV10-1
clone size: few
CDR3 protein: CASMGTGELFF
CDR3 DNA: TGCGCCAGCATGGGCACCGGGGAGCTGTTTTTT

J gene: TRBJ1-2
D gene: -
V gene: TRBV2
clone size: -
CDR3 protein: CASRRDTNYGYTF
CDR3 DNA: TGTGCCAGCAGAAGGGATACTAACTATGGCTACACCTTC

J gene: TRBJ1-5
D gene: -
V gene: TRBV7-8
clone size: once
CDR3 protein: CASSVGDQPQHF
CDR3 DNA: TGTGCCAGCAGCGTAGGGGATCAGCCCCAGCATTTT

J gene: TRBJ2-5
D gene: TRBD1
V gene: TRBV2
clone size: -
CDR3 protein: CASSRDRQETQYF
CDR3 DNA: TGTGCCAGCAGTCGGGACAGACAAGAGACCCAGTACTTC